Following are 30 T cell receptor beta chains from one sample sequenced in a study of PD-1 blockade in classical Hodgkin lymphoma. Some clones are missing from TCRdb's copy, which holds only in-frame ones; the method was immunoSEQ multiplex PCR. The table includes tens of thousands of clones, 70% to 90% detected once. Time point reported: cycle 4 day 1 (C4D1), after more than 5 weeks of nivolumab. Every patient had relapsed following autologous stem cell transplantation, and cohorts differed in brentuximab vedotin exposure. Material: peripheral blood mononuclear cells (PBMCs), obtained before the fourth cycle of nivolumab. These receptors were collected from a human donor with classical Hodgkin lymphoma.

The rearrangement links TRBV5-1 to TRBJ2-3; 9 bases fit TRBD2. Unmatched junction bases numbered 2, after V lost 0 bases and J lost 3 bases. Per the germline V gene, CDR1 is SGHRS and CDR2 is YFSETQ. CDR3 size: 15 residues. This chain's CDR3 is CASSLGGGATDTQYF. In nucleotides, the CDR3 is TGCGCCAGCAGCTTGGGCGGGGGGGCAACAGATACGCAGTATTTT.

This chain uses TRBV6-5 with TRBJ1-5; unclear D gene. The CDR3 has 12 residues. Trimming cost V 6 bases and J 7 bases, with 10 bases left between them. Per the germline V gene, CDR1 is MNHEY and CDR2 is SVGAGI. CDR3 nucleotide sequence: TGTGCCAGCAGGAACGGAGAACAGCCCCAGCATTTT. Protein product: CASRNGEQPQHF.

This clone was observed a single time. This chain connects TRBV6-5 to TRBJ2-1; a possible D gene is TRBD1 (7 bases). Trimming took 8 bases from V and 5 from J, leaving 19 bases between them. The CDR3 covers 15 residues. Germline lookup yields CDR1 MNHEY and CDR2 SVGAGI. This CDR3 reads CASSEGGAGNNEQFF. The CDR3 DNA reads as TGTGCCAGCTCCGAAGGGGGCGCGGGGAACAATGAGCAGTTCTTC.

This chain uses TRBV11-2 with TRBJ1-1; a weak D match, TRBD1 (6 bases). This CDR3 spans 16 amino acids. Germline V gene sequence: CDR1 SGHAT, CDR2 FQNNGV. The V and J ends lost 3 bases and 4 bases respectively, with 18 bases between them. The CDR3, as DNA: TGTGCCAGCAGCTTTGGGTTGGGGGCCCTGGGCACTGAAGCTTTCTTT. This sequence encodes CASSFGLGALGTEAFF.

The chain is built from TRBV2 and TRBJ1-1; D might be TRBD1 (5 bases). Trimming took 5 bases from V and 1 from J, leaving 14 bases between them. The CDR3 extends over 15 amino acids. Germline CDR1 SNHLY, CDR2 FYNNEI. The chain's CDR3 is CASSPLQGANTEAFF. In DNA form, the CDR3 reads TGTGCCAGCAGTCCTCTCCAGGGAGCGAACACTGAAGCTTTCTTT.

V and J are TRBV19 and TRBJ1-2, with D unresolved. Trimming took 5 bases from V and 4 from J, leaving 8 bases between them. The CDR3 covers 12 residues. The V gene's germline CDR1 is LNHDA and CDR2 SQIVND (reference sequence). CDR3 residues: CASSSSIYGYTF. The DNA of the CDR3 is TGTGCCAGTAGTTCTAGTATCTATGGCTACACCTTC. The whole variable domain, remainder taken from reference TRBV19 and TRBJ1-2, is DGGITQSPKYLFRKEGQNVTLSCEQNLNHDAMYWYRQDPGQGLRLIYYSQIVNDFQKGDIAEGYSVSREKKESFPLTVTSAQKNPTAFYLCASSSSIYGYTFGSGTRLTVV.

V and J are TRBV28 and TRBJ1-3; D call uncertain. Germline assignment: CDR1 MDHEN and CDR2 SYDVKM. CDR3 length equals 14 residues. Trimming shortened V by 2 bases and J by 5 bases, and 10 bases separated the two germline ends. The CDR3 loop reads CASSLIDNRNTIYF. CDR3 in DNA: TGTGCCAGCAGTTTAATTGACAACCGAAACACCATATATTTT.

This chain links TRBV6-6 with TRBJ1-2, with TRBD1 matching over 11 bases. Germline V gene sequence: CDR1 MNHNY, CDR2 SVGAGI (reference sequence). The CDR3 has 15 amino acids. Trimming removed 7 bases from V and 1 base from J; junction bases left unmatched: 5. The CDR3 DNA is TGTGCCAGCACCACGGGACAGGGGGTTAACTATGGCTACACCTTC. Translation gives CASTTGQGVNYGYTF.

The chain recombines TRBV4-1 with TRBJ2-5; TRBD2 aligns across 14 bases. CDR1 is MGHRA and CDR2 is YSYEKL in the germline V gene. The CDR3 extends over 20 amino acids. Germline trimming cut 3 bases from V and 4 bases from J; bases unmatched to any gene: 16. DNA of the CDR3: TGCGCCAGCAGCCATCCCCTCCGGACTAGCGGGGGGCCTACTCGAGAGACCCAGTACTTC. Translated: CASSHPLRTSGGPTRETQYF.

The chain couples TRBV6-1 to TRBJ1-5; no definite D call. CDR1 is MNHNS, CDR2 SASEGT, per germline. V gave up 3 bases and J gave up 7 bases, with 16 bases separating them. This CDR3 spans 15 amino acids. CDR3 in amino acids: CASSENFLARQPQHF. The DNA of the CDR3 is TGTGCCAGCAGTGAGAACTTCTTGGCGCGCCAGCCCCAGCATTTT.

This clone was picked up a small number of times. The genes are TRBV6-6 and TRBJ1-2; D is perhaps TRBD1 (6 bases). The CDR3 has 11 amino acids. Per germline, CDR1 MNHNY and CDR2 SVGAGI (reference sequence). The V and J ends lost 5 bases and 9 bases respectively, with 10 bases between them. The CDR3 DNA is TGTGCCAGCAGTGAGGGGGTTAGCTACACCTTC. It specifies CASSEGVSYTF.

This clone was counted a few times. The V gene is TRBV5-1, the J gene TRBJ1-4; tentatively, D is TRBD1 (5 bases). CDR1 and CDR2 (germline): SGHRS, YFSETQ. The CDR3 extends over 14 amino acids. The V end was cut by 1 base, the J end by 8 bases, with 12 bases between. The CDR3 loop is CASSLRGDREKLFF. The DNA for the CDR3 is TGCGCCAGCAGCTTGAGGGGAGATAGGGAAAAACTGTTTTTT.

The gene calls are TRBV18 and TRBJ1-3, with D unclear. Germline-derived CDR1 and CDR2 are KGHSH and LQKENI. The germline V and J ends were trimmed by 1 base and 10 bases, with 14 bases remaining between them. CDR3 size: 14 residues. The CDR3 sequence is CASSPQAAPRTIYF. CDR3 coding DNA: TGTGCCAGCTCACCACAGGCAGCCCCAAGGACCATATATTTT.

The V and J genes are TRBV9 and TRBJ2-7; D tentatively fits TRBD1 or TRBD2 (5 bases each). V gave up 3 bases and J gave up 2 bases, with 12 bases separating them. The germline V gene encodes CDR1 SGDLS and CDR2 YYNGEE. The CDR3 is 14 amino acids. This CDR3 reads CASSGGTSPYEQYF. CDR3 DNA: TGTGCCAGCAGCGGGGGGACCTCTCCCTACGAGCAGTACTTC.

The V and J genes are TRBV11-2 and TRBJ2-5; no definite D call. From germline, CDR1 is SGHAT and CDR2 FQNNGV. With 2 bases removed from V and 2 bases from J, the gap between germline ends came to 12 bases. The CDR3 contains 15 residues. For the CDR3, the DNA is TGTGCCAGCAGCTTAAGGGATCGGTCTCAAGAGACCCAGTACTTC. Its translation: CASSLRDRSQETQYF.

A single count supports this clone. The chain employs TRBV5-1 and TRBJ2-2; D not resolved. Germline values: CDR1 SGHRS, CDR2 YFSETQ. V was pared by 4 bases and J by 5 bases, with 12 bases between. This CDR3 contains 14 residues. CDR3 coding DNA: TGCGCCAGCAGCACCGACACCCGTACCGGGGAGCTGTTTTTT. This codes for CASSTDTRTGELFF.

The CDR3 DNA reads TGTGCCAGTAGTATCCTCCCGGGGCAGAGTAACACTGAAGCTTTCTTT. Encoded protein: CASSILPGQSNTEAFF. The rearrangement uses TRBV19 and TRBJ1-1; tentative D call: TRBD1 (5 bases). The CDR3 loop spans 16 amino acids. The germline V and J ends were trimmed by 3 bases and 2 bases, with 16 bases remaining between them. CDR1 and CDR2 from the germline V gene are LNHDA and SQIVND (reference sequence).

The J gene is TRBJ1-1, the V gene TRBV5-1; no clear D. Germline CDR1 and CDR2: SGHRS and YFSETQ. With 5 bases removed from V and 3 bases from J, the gap between germline ends came to 11 bases. The CDR3 is 13 amino acids. The CDR3 here is CASRTGPDTEAFF. CDR3 bases: TGCGCCAGCAGGACTGGACCAGACACTGAAGCTTTCTTT. Full variable domain (outside the CDR3, taken from reference TRBV5-1 and TRBJ1-1): KAGVTQTPRYLIKTRGQQVTLSCSPISGHRSVSWYQQTPGQGLQFLFEYFSETQRNKGNFPGRFSGRQFSNSRSEMNVSTLELGDSALYLCASRTGPDTEAFFGQGTRLTVV.

Only one count was recorded for this clone. This rearrangement joins TRBV5-1 to TRBJ1-1; the D is unclear. The germline V gene has CDR1 SGHRS and CDR2 YFSETQ. Deletions cut 0 bases from V and 0 bases from J, with 9 bases between. The CDR3 covers 15 residues. The CDR3 coding sequence is TGCGCCAGCAGCTTGGCGGCGGAGATGAACACTGAAGCTTTCTTT. Residues: CASSLAAEMNTEAFF.

The chain combines TRBV6-5 with TRBJ2-7; no reliable D call. This CDR3 is built from 14 residues. Trimming cost V 2 bases and J 4 bases, with 12 bases left between them. CDR1 and CDR2 (germline): MNHEY, SVGAGI. The DNA for the CDR3 is TGTGCCAGCAGTTACGCATTTGGGTTTTACGAGCAGTACTTC. Its translation is CASSYAFGFYEQYF.

This clone was found a few times. The chain recombines TRBV28 with TRBJ1-1, with D maybe TRBD1 (6 bases). From germline, CDR1 is MDHEN and CDR2 SYDVKM. This CDR3 region has 14 residues. Trimming stripped 7 bases from V and 5 bases from J, with 17 bases between. CDR3 loop: CASNHAGEGTEAFF. CDR3 sequence (DNA): TGTGCCAGCAATCACGCAGGGGAGGGGACTGAAGCTTTCTTT.

The chain links TRBV7-9 to TRBJ2-3, with D tentatively TRBD2 (5 bases). This CDR3 region has 16 residues. V lost 8 bases to trimming and J lost 0 bases, with 18 bases between them. CDR1 is SEHNR and CDR2 is FQNEAQ in the germline V gene (reference sequence). The CDR3 DNA sequence: TGTGCCAGCCGCGGTCTGTGGACGGGGAGCACAGATACGCAGTATTTT. This encodes CASRGLWTGSTDTQYF.

V is TRBV15 and J is TRBJ2-3; D may be TRBD2 (6 bases). The CDR3 loop spans 11 amino acids. V was trimmed by 8 bases and J by 4 bases, leaving 7 bases between them. Germline V gene lookup returns CDR1 LNHNV and CDR2 YYDKDF (reference sequence). The CDR3 DNA sequence: TGTGCCACCGGAGGGTCAGATACGCAGTATTTT. Encoded protein: CATGGSDTQYF.

The genes are TRBV5-1 and TRBJ1-1, with D tentatively TRBD1 (5 bases). CDR3 length: 13 residues. Trimming pared 5 bases from V and 5 bases from J, leaving 13 bases between. CDR1 is SGHRS, CDR2 YFSETQ, per germline. The CDR3 sequence is CASRIQEGTEAFF. The CDR3 DNA sequence: TGCGCCAGCAGGATACAGGAAGGAACTGAAGCTTTCTTT.

This rearrangement joins TRBV27 to TRBJ2-5; D perhaps matches TRBD1 (5 bases). Trimming left V 6 bases short and J 3 bases short, with 8 bases between. The CDR3 extends over 12 amino acids. In germline, CDR1 is MNHEY, CDR2 SMNVEV (reference sequence). Here the CDR3 reads CASRNRKETQYF. The CDR3 DNA reads TGTGCCAGCAGAAACAGGAAAGAGACCCAGTACTTC.

This sequence joins TRBV30 and TRBJ2-5; TRBD2 matches 8 bases. Trimming at V came to 2 bases and at J to 10 bases, leaving 9 bases not matched to a gene. The CDR3 has 13 residues. CDR1 is GTSNPN, CDR2 SVGIG, per germline (reference sequence). The CDR3 reads CAWSTSGTGVQYF. The CDR3 coding sequence is TGTGCCTGGAGTACTAGCGGTACCGGGGTCCAGTACTTC.

The chain couples TRBV6-5 to TRBJ2-7; no firm D call. Trimming pared 4 bases from V and 6 bases from J, leaving 10 bases between. CDR3 size: 12 residues. Germline V gives CDR1 MNHEY, CDR2 SVGAGI. The CDR3 coding sequence is TGTGCCAGCAGTTCGAGAACCGGCGAGCAGTACTTC. This translates into CASSSRTGEQYF.

The chain joins TRBV5-1 to TRBJ2-1, with D possibly matching TRBD1 (5 bases). Trimming cost V 5 bases and J 4 bases, with 10 bases left between them. This CDR3 region has 13 residues. Germline V gene data show CDR1 as SGHRS and CDR2 as YFSETQ. CDR3: CASRLDSYNEQFF. In DNA form, the CDR3 reads TGCGCCAGCAGACTTGACAGTTACAATGAGCAGTTCTTC.

The chain is built from TRBV19 and TRBJ2-2, with D perhaps being TRBD1 or TRBD2 (5 bases each). Trimming took off 7 bases at V and 4 bases at J, with 19 bases between the two ends. The germline CDR1 and CDR2 sequences are LNHDA and SQIVND (reference sequence). CDR3 length: 16 amino acids. The CDR3 sequence is CASKEARKGTTGELFF. The CDR3 DNA reads TGTGCCAGTAAGGAAGCCCGGAAGGGGACCACCGGGGAGCTGTTTTTT.

Regarding this clone: Other nucleotide sequences from this sample produce the same CDR3. The chain combines TRBV5-1 with TRBJ1-4; 9 bases map to TRBD1. CDR1 is SGHRS and CDR2 is YFSETQ in the germline V gene. This CDR3 comprises 14 residues. V lost 4 bases, J lost 7 bases, and 5 bases stayed unmatched. The CDR3 is CASSPGQGGEKLFF. CDR3 in DNA: TGCGCCAGCAGCCCGGGACAGGGAGGTGAAAAACTGTTTTTT.